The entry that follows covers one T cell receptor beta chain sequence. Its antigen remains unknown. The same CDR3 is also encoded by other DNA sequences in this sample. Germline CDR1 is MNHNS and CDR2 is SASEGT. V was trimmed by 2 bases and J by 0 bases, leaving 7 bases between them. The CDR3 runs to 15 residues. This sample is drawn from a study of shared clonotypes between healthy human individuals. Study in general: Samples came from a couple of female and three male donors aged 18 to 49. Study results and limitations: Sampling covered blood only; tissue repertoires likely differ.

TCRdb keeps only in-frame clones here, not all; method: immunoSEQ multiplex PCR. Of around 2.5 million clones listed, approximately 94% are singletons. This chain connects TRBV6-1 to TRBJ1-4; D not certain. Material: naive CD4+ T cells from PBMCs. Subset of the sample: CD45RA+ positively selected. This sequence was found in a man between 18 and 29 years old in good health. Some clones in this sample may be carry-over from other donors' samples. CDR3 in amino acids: CASSEIGATNEKLFF. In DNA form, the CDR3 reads TGTGCCAGCAGTGAAATAGGCGCAACTAATGAAAAACTGTTTTTT.